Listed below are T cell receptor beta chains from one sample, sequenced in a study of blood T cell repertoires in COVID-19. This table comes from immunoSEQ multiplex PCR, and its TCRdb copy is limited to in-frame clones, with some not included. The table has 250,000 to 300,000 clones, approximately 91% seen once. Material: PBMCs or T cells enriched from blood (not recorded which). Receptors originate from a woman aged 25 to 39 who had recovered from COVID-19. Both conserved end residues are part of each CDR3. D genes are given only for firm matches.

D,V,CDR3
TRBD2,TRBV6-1,CASSEALAGASDTQYF
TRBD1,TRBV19,CASGQVNEKLFF
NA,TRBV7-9,CASSPPGQVTYEQYF
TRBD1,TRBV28,CASSAPGQGGSEKLFF
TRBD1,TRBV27,CASMTGGGNEKLFF
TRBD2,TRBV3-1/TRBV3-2,CASSRRTSGGPYNEQFF
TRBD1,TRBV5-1,CASSFDRGPLEKLFF
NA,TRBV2,CASRGSATTNEKLFF
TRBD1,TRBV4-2,CASSIRQGYTF
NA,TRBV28,CASTGYTDTQYF
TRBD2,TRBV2,CASERDGPGELFF
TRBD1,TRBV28,CASSDTGGLGQFF
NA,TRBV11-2,CASSSPLTGVYNSPLHF
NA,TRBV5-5,CASSLVKGEGTEAFF
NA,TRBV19,CASSIQGNYGYTF
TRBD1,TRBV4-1,CASRPGTGSYEQYF
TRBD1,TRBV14,CASSQAKRGPNTEAFF
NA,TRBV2,CASSESERTNTGELFF
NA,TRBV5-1,CASSLVGGAIGSPLHF
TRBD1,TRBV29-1,CSVEGAGQGYNEQFF